Each of the 20 T cell receptor beta chains below was sequenced from the same sample in a study of T cells after posttransplantation cyclophosphamide. Assay: immunoSEQ multiplex PCR; the TCRdb copy retains only in-frame clones and omits some. The sample gives fewer than 12,000 clones, about four fifths of which show up once; about 4.9% is in the top ten. Cyclophosphamide on days +3 and +4 followed busulfan-fludarabine conditioning and a marrow graft. The material sequenced was PBMCs, taken after allogeneic stem cell transplant with posttransplant cyclophosphamide. The origin of the receptors is a female patient aged 50-60 years who received an allogeneic stem cell transplant from a related donor, was CMV-positive, and had no GVHD. The graft donor may account for some of the T cells.

This clone has more than one count but fewer than ten. V gene TRBV21-1 combines with J gene TRBJ1-1; the table's D call TRBD1 went unverified against the DNA. TRBV21-1 is deemed a pseudogene. This CDR3 has 13 amino acids. Written as DNA, the CDR3 is TGTGCCAGCAGCCTCATACAGGGGGCCGAAGCTTTCTTT. Protein product: CASSLIQGAEAFF.

CDR3 region: CASSSTSSGNTIYF. The CDR3 DNA is TGTGCCAGCAGCAGCACGAGCTCTGGAAACACCATATATTTT. This chain links TRBV5-4 with TRBJ1-3; D remains unclear. V dropped 4 bases and J dropped 0 bases, with 8 bases sitting between them. The CDR3 is 14 residues long. The germline CDR1 and CDR2 sequences are SGHNT and YYREEE (reference sequence).

This clone was seen only a few times. The V call is TRBV7-9, the J call TRBJ1-1; no reliable D call. Germline loops: CDR1 SEHNR, CDR2 FQNEAQ (reference sequence). The CDR3 runs to 15 residues. V was shortened by 4 bases and J by 1 base, with 13 bases between the two germline ends. The CDR3 is CASSSTWAPNTEAFF. In DNA form, the CDR3 reads TGTGCCAGCAGCTCGACCTGGGCCCCGAACACTGAAGCTTTCTTT.

This clone was counted between two and nine times. This chain connects TRBV6-1 to TRBJ1-2, with a tentative D call TRBD1 (6 bases). Germline loops: CDR1 MNHNS, CDR2 SASEGT. Trimming left V 10 bases short and J 4 bases short, with 13 bases between. The CDR3 loop spans 12 amino acids. The CDR3 region is CANRASSYGYTF. In nucleotides, the CDR3 is TGTGCCAACAGGGCTTCCTCCTATGGCTACACCTTC.

The genes are TRBV6-4 and TRBJ1-4; tentative D call: TRBD1 (6 bases). V was shortened by 4 bases and J by 8 bases, with 17 bases between the two germline ends. CDR3 length: 15 amino acids. The germline gives CDR1 MRHNA, CDR2 SNTAGT. The DNA of the CDR3 is TGTGCCAGCAGTGTAGCGGGGGCCTTGGACGAAAAACTGTTTTTT. Encoded protein: CASSVAGALDEKLFF.

The genes are TRBV2 and TRBJ2-7; tentatively, D is TRBD1 (5 bases). The CDR3 contains 12 residues. V dropped 4 bases and J dropped 5 bases, with 9 bases sitting between them. Germline V lookup: CDR1 SNHLY, CDR2 FYNNEI. The CDR3 loop is CASSGAGNEQYF. CDR3 sequence (DNA): TGTGCCAGCAGTGGGGCAGGGAACGAGCAGTACTTC.

With regard to this clone: One end of the junction is discordant with germline, which a read error may explain. This chain uses TRBV5-4 with TRBJ1-5, with a weak D call TRBD1 (6 bases). The CDR3 contains 14 residues. CDR1 SGHNT and CDR2 YYREEE come from the germline V gene (reference sequence). The CDR3 DNA follows: TGTGCCAGCAGTTTGGGGGGCGAAAATCAGCCCCAGCATTTT. Translating gives CASSLGGENQPQHF.

This chain connects TRBV7-2 to TRBJ1-4, with 8 nucleotides matching TRBD1. Germline V CDR1 and CDR2: SGHTA, FQGNSA. This CDR3 spans 18 amino acids. V lost 5 bases, J lost 8 bases, and 19 bases stayed unmatched. The CDR3 region has the DNA TGTGCCAGCAGCCCCTTCCCACCCGACAGGGGCCGCAAGGAAAAACTGTTTTTT. This codes for CASSPFPPDRGRKEKLFF.

Only a few counts were recorded for this clone. The rearrangement links TRBV14 to TRBJ1-6; D call uncertain. The CDR3 totals 13 residues. V was trimmed by 3 bases and J by 7 bases, leaving 7 bases between them. Looked up from germline, CDR1 is SGHDN and CDR2 is FVKESK. The CDR3 region has the DNA TGTGCCAGCAGCCACCGGGAGAATTCACCCCTCCACTTT. Translation gives CASSHRENSPLHF.

The V gene is TRBV13, the J gene TRBJ1-2, with D tentatively TRBD1 (5 bases). Trimming cost V 1 base and J 8 bases, with 11 bases left between them. Germline-derived CDR1 and CDR2 are PRHDT and FYEKMQ (reference sequence). There are 13 residues in the CDR3. The CDR3 DNA reads as TGTGCCAGCAGCTTAGAAAGGCAGGGAGGCTACACCTTC. It specifies CASSLERQGGYTF.

This clone was recorded once. This chain joins TRBV28 and TRBJ1-2, with D unclear. Germline loops: CDR1 MDHEN, CDR2 SYDVKM. This CDR3 is 14 amino acids long. Trimming left V 1 base short and J 0 bases short, with 6 bases between. The CDR3 sequence: CASSLFGTNYGYTF. In DNA form, the CDR3 reads TGTGCCAGCAGTTTATTCGGGACTAACTATGGCTACACCTTC.

The V gene is TRBV5-4, the J gene TRBJ2-1; 10 bases are shared with TRBD2. Germline V gene lookup returns CDR1 SGHNT and CDR2 YYREEE (reference sequence). The CDR3 totals 17 residues. V lost 0 bases and J lost 7; bases outside the gene matches: 10. CDR3 sequence reads: CASSLGSRLAGANEQFF. The CDR3 nucleotides are TGTGCCAGCAGCTTGGGAAGCAGGCTAGCGGGGGCGAATGAGCAGTTCTTC.

This chain uses TRBV9 with TRBJ1-5, with D unclear. V was trimmed by 3 bases and J by 5 bases, leaving 12 bases between them. The CDR3 has 14 amino acids. Germline V gene data show CDR1 as SGDLS and CDR2 as YYNGEE. The CDR3 DNA is TGTGCCAGCAGCGCAGGCCGGTGGGATCAGCCCCAGCATTTT. Translated, it gives CASSAGRWDQPQHF.

The gene calls are TRBV7-3 and TRBJ1-6; unclear D gene. The germline V gene has CDR1 SGHTA and CDR2 FQGTGA. The ends were cut back, 5 bases at V and 4 bases at J, with 6 bases in the middle. The CDR3 extends over 13 amino acids. The CDR3 loop reads CASSREYNSPLHF. The DNA of the CDR3 is TGTGCCAGCAGCCGGGAGTATAATTCACCCCTCCACTTT.

This sequence joins TRBV7-2 and TRBJ2-5; 7 nucleotides match TRBD2. TRBJ2-7 explains the end of the DNA better; the J call may be wrong. The CDR3 is 16 residues long. CDR1 is SGHTA and CDR2 is FQGNSA in the germline V gene. The CDR3 here is CASSLGGGGSSYEQYF. Written as DNA, the CDR3 is TGTGCCAGCAGCTTAGGAGGCGGGGGAAGCTCCTACGAGCAGTACTTC.

The chain recombines TRBV6-4 with TRBJ2-2; D ambiguous. The CDR3 contains 15 residues. Germline V CDR1 and CDR2: MRHNA, SNTAGT. The V end lost 5 bases, the J end lost 5 bases, and 15 bases lay between the germline ends. CDR3 nucleotides: TGTGCCAGCAGTTTCTCCTCCGGTATGACCGGGGAGCTGTTTTTT. This encodes CASSFSSGMTGELFF.

The J gene is TRBJ2-7, the V gene TRBV27; 7 nucleotides agree with TRBD1. V lost 3 bases, J lost 3 bases, and 5 bases stayed unmatched. CDR3 length equals 14 residues. The germline V gene has CDR1 MNHEY and CDR2 SMNVEV (reference sequence). In DNA, the CDR3 is TGTGCCAGCAGTTTTTCAGGGGGAAGCTACGAGCAGTACTTC. The encoded protein is CASSFSGGSYEQYF.

This chain uses TRBV6-1 with TRBJ1-1, with D uncertain. Per germline, CDR1 MNHNS and CDR2 SASEGT. Trimming shortened V by 6 bases and J by 4 bases, and 18 bases separated the two germline ends. This CDR3 has 15 amino acids. CDR3 DNA sequence: TGTGCCAGCAGCGACCCCGCGACTGGACTCACTGAAGCTTTCTTT. Translated, it gives CASSDPATGLTEAFF.

This chain uses TRBV7-2 with TRBJ2-5; 7 bases map to TRBD2. The CDR3 contains 14 residues. The V segment lost 5 bases and the J segment 4 bases; nucleotides outside the gene matches: 7. CDR1 SGHTA and CDR2 FQGNSA come from the germline V gene. CDR3 residues: CASSLGLVGETQYF. CDR3 nucleotide sequence: TGTGCCAGCAGCCTCGGACTAGTCGGAGAGACCCAGTACTTC.

In nucleotides, the CDR3 is TGTGCCAGCAGCTTGGCCGACAGGCTGGGAAACACCATATATTTT. It specifies CASSLADRLGNTIYF. The V and J genes are TRBV7-8 and TRBJ1-3; D is perhaps TRBD1 (6 bases). The length of the CDR3 is 15 residues. Trimming removed 3 bases at V and 4 bases at J, with 13 bases between. Germline loops: CDR1 SGHVS, CDR2 FQNEAQ.